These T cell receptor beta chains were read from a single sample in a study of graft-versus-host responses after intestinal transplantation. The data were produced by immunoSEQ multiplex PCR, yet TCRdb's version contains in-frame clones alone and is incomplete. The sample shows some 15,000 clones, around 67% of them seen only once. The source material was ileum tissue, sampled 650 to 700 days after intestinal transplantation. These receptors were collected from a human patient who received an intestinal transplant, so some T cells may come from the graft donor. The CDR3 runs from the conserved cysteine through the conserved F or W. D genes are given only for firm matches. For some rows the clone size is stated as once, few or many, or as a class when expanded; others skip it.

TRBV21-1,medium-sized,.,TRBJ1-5,TGTGCCAGCAGACACCGGGACAGTAATCAGCCCCAGCATTTT,CASRHRDSNQPQHF
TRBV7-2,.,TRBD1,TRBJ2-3,TGTGCCAGCAGCTTATATCGGGCAGGGGGAACAGATACGCAGTATTTT,CASSLYRAGGTDTQYF
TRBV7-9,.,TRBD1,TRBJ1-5,TGTGCCAGCAGCGTCGGGACAGGGGCAAAGGAGCCCCAGCATTTT,CASSVGTGAKEPQHF
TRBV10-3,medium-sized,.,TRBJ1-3,TGTGCCATCAGTGTCGGTACCGGAAACACCATATATTTT,CAISVGTGNTIYF
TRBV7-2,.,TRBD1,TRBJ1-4,TGTGCCAGCAGCCTTTCCGGGACAGGTTTTGAAAAACTGTTTTTT,CASSLSGTGFEKLFF
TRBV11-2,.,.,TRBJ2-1,TGTGCCAGCAGCCCGCGATCGGGCCTAGCGAGGAATGAGCAGTTCTTC,CASSPRSGLARNEQFF
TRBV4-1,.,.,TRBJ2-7,TGCGCCAGCAGCCTACTACAGGCCCCCTACGAGCAGTACTTC,CASSLLQAPYEQYF
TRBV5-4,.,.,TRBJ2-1,TGTGCCAGCAGCCCGGACAGAAACCGAGGTTTATACAATGAGCAGTTCTTC,CASSPDRNRGLYNEQFF
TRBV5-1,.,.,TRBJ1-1,TGCGCCAGCAGCTTTACAGGGAGCACTGAAGCTTTCTTT,CASSFTGSTEAFF
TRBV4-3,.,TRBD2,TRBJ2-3,TGCGCCAGCAGCCAACACTGGGAGGGTCGATTCACAGATACGCAGTATTTT,CASSQHWEGRFTDTQYF
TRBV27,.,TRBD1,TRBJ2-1,TGTGCCAGCAGTGCCGGGACAGGGGGCAATGAGCAGTTCTTC,CASSAGTGGNEQFF
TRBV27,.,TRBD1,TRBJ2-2,TGTGCCAGCGGGACAGGTTCCACCGGGGAGCTGTTTTTT,CASGTGSTGELFF
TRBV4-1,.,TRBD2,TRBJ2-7,TGCGCCAGCAGCCAACCGACTAGCGGGGGCTCAGGGGGGCAGTACTTC,CASSQPTSGGSGGQYF
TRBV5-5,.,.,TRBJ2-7,TGTGCCAGCAACCCAATGCTGGGGAGCTCCTACGAGCAGTACTTC,CASNPMLGSSYEQYF
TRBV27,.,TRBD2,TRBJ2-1,TGTGCCAGCAGAGCGGGACTAGCGGGGGGCTCAAGGCAGTTCTTC,CASRAGLAGGSRQFF
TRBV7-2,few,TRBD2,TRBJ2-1,TGTGCCAGCAGCTTACGGGGCGGGGGGGCCTACAATGAGCAGTTCTTC,CASSLRGGGAYNEQFF
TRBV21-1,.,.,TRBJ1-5,TGTGCCAGCAGAAGAGGGACAGATAGCAATCAGCCCCAGCATTTT,CASRRGTDSNQPQHF
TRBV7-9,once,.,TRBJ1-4,TGTGCCAGCAGCTTCTATGGAGGGGATAATGAAAAACTGTTTTTT,CASSFYGGDNEKLFF
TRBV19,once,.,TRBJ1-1,TGTGCCAGTAGTATAAGAGGGCAGTACACTGAAGCTTTCTTT,CASSIRGQYTEAFF
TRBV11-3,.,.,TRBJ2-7,TGTGCCAGCAGCTTCACAGACTCCTACGAGCAGTACTTC,CASSFTDSYEQYF
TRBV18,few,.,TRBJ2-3,TGTGCCAGCTCACCACCTAGCGGCACAGATACGCAGTATTTT,CASSPPSGTDTQYF
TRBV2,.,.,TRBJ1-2,TGTGCCAGCAGCGCGGACAGTAACTATGGCTACACCTTC,CASSADSNYGYTF
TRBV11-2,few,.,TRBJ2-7,TGTGCCAGCAGCCTCGTCGAGTCCTACGAGCAGTACTTC,CASSLVESYEQYF
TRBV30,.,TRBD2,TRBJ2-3,TGTGCCTGGAGTAGGGGACTAGCGGGGGTTTCAGATACGCAGTATTTT,CAWSRGLAGVSDTQYF
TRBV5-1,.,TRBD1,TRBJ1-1,TGCGCCAGCAGCTCAACCCAGGGGGCGAACACTGAAGCTTTCTTT,CASSSTQGANTEAFF
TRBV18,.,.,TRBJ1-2,TGTGCCAGCTCACCAATGGGAGCTAACTATGGCTACACCTTC,CASSPMGANYGYTF
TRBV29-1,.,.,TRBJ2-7,TGCAGCGTTGAAGTGTCGGGGTCGCCCTACGAGCAGTACTTC,CSVEVSGSPYEQYF
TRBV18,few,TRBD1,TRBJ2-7,TGTGCCAGCTCACCAAACCGGGGACAGGGGTCCCACGAGCAGTACTTC,CASSPNRGQGSHEQYF
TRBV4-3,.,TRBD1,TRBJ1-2,TGCGCCAGCAGCCAATGGGGACAGGGTGACTATGGCTACACCTTC,CASSQWGQGDYGYTF
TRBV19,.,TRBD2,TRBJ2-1,TGTGCCAGTAGTATTGGACTAGCGGGGGGGAATGAGCAGTTCTTC,CASSIGLAGGNEQFF
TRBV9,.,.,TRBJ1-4,TGTGCCAGCAGCCCCCCGGGGAGTCCAACTAATGAAAAACTGTTTTTT,CASSPPGSPTNEKLFF
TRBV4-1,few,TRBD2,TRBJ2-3,TGCGCCAGCAGCCTGACACATAGGACTACTAGCGGCACAGATACGCAGTATTTT,CASSLTHRTTSGTDTQYF
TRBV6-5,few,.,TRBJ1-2,TGTGCCAGCAGTTATGGTTCCTATGCTAACTATGGCTACACCTTC,CASSYGSYANYGYTF
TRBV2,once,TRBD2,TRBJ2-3,TGTGCCAGCCAGGGACTAGTCAGTACAGATACGCAGTATTTT,CASQGLVSTDTQYF
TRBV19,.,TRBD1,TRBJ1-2,TGTGCCAGCAGGGACAGGGCCTATGGCTACACCTTC,CASRDRAYGYTF
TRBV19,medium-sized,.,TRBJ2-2,TGTGCCAGTAGTGAGGGGGCCGGGGAGCTGTTTTTT,CASSEGAGELFF
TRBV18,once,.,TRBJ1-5,TGTGCCAGCTCACCACCCTCCACCTATAGCAATCAGCCCCAGCATTTT,CASSPPSTYSNQPQHF
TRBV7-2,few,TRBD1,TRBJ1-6,TGTGCCAGCAGCTTGGCAGGGGGCGCGGATTCACCCCTCCACTTT,CASSLAGGADSPLHF
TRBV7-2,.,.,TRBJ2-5,TGTGCCAGCAGCTTAGACAGACAAGAGACCCAGTACTTC,CASSLDRQETQYF
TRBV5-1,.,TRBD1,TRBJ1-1,TGCGCCAGCAGCGGCACAGGGGACACTGAAGCTTTCTTT,CASSGTGDTEAFF
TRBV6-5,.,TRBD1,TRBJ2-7,TGTGCCAGCAGTTACAGGGGACAGGGCTACGAGCAGTACTTC,CASSYRGQGYEQYF
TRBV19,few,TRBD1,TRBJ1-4,TGTGCCAGTAGTATATCTGGGACAGGGAGTGCAACTAATGAAAAACTGTTTTTT,CASSISGTGSATNEKLFF
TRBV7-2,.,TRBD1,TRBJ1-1,TGTGCCAGCAGCCCGGGACAGGTCAACACTGAAGCTTTCTTT,CASSPGQVNTEAFF
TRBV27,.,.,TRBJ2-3,TGTGCCAGCAGTTTATCGTTGGCAGGGCGGTATCCGCAGTATTTT,CASSLSLAGRYPQYF
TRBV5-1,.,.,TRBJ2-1,TGCGCCAGCTTTCAAGGGGGGGGGACCTCCTACAATGAGCAGTTCTTC,CASFQGGGTSYNEQFF
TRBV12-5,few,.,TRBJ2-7,TGTGCTAGTGGTTTCGACCGACAGGACGAGCAGTACTTC,CASGFDRQDEQYF